This TCR beta chain originates from a study of cytomegalovirus exposure and HLA in healthy donors. General study points: At a 0.05 false discovery rate, a later analysis found about 17,000 TCR beta sequences to be associated with HLA alleles. Later analysis showed most CMV-associated TCR beta chains appearing HLA-restricted. TCR association rates varied by HLA locus in a later analysis, with DRB1 highest and HLA-C lowest.

Per the germline V gene, CDR1 is MNHEY and CDR2 is SMNVEV (reference sequence). The CDR3 consists of 14 residues. PCR involved 60 Vbeta and 13 Jbeta primers. The protocol was immunoSEQ multiplex PCR, while the TCRdb copy is restricted to in-frame clones and leaves out a portion. The sample includes about 160,000 clones, around 76% of them seen just once. A remark on this clone: Its antigen is currently unknown. A read error may account for a junction end that differs from germline.

This receptor was taken from a female donor in good health and CMV-seronegative. Specimen: PBMCs. V usage is TRBV27 and J usage is TRBJ1-1; D is possibly TRBD1 (6 bases). Here the CDR3 DNA reads TGTGCCAGCAGTTTATACAGGGCTGGCACTGAAACTTTCTTT. Translating it yields CASSLYRAGTETFF.